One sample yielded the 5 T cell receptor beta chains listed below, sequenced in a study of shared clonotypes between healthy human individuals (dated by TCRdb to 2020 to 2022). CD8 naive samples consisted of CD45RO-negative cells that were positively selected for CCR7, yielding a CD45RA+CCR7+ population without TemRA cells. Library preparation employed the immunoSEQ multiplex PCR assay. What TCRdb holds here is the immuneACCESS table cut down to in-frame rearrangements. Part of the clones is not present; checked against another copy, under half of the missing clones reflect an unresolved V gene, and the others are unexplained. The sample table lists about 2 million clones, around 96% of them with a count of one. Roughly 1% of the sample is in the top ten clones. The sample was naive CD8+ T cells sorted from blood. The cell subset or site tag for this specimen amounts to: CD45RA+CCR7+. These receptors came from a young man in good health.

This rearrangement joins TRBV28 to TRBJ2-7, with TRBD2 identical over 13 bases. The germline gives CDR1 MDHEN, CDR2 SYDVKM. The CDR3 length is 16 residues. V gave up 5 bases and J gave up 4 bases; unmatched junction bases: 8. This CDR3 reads CASSRGTSGVLYEQYF. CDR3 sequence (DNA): TGTGCCAGCAGTCGCGGGACTAGCGGGGTTCTGTACGAGCAGTACTTC.

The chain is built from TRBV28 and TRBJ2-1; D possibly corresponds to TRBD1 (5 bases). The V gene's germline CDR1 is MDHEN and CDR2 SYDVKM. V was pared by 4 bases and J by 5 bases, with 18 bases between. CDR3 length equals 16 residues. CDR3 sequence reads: CASSSPPGLGDNEQFF. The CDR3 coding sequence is TGTGCCAGCAGTTCCCCGCCCGGGCTAGGGGACAATGAGCAGTTCTTC. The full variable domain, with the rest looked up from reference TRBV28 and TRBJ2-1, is DVKVTQSSRYLVKRTGEKVFLECVQDMDHENMFWYRQDPGLGLRLIYFSYDVKMKEKGDIPEGYSVSREKKERFSLILESASTNQTSMYLCASSSPPGLGDNEQFFGPGTRLTVL.

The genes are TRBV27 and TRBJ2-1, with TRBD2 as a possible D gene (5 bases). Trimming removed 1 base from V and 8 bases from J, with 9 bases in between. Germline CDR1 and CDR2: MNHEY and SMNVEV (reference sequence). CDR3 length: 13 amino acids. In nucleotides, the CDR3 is TGTGCCAGCAGTTTATTTACGCGGGATGAGCAGTTCTTC. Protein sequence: CASSLFTRDEQFF.

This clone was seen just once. The CDR3 nucleotides read TGTGCCAGCAGCTTAGGAGGTAGCGGGAGGCCTGAGACCCAGTACTTC. It codes for CASSLGGSGRPETQYF. The chain carries TRBV13 and TRBJ2-5; 10 positions agree with TRBD2. The CDR3 is 16 amino acids. Germline values: CDR1 PRHDT, CDR2 FYEKMQ (reference sequence). The J segment lost 5 bases and the V segment lost 0 bases, leaving 6 bases of the junction unmatched.

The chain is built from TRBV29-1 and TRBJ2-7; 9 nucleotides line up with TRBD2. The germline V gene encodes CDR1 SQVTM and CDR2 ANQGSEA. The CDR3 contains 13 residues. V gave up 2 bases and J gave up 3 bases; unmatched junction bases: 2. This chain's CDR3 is CSVELAGNYEQYF. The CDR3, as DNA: TGCAGCGTTGAACTAGCGGGGAACTACGAGCAGTACTTC.